This T cell receptor beta chain originates from a study of control samples from healthy donors and cancer patients (dated by TCRdb to 2018 to 2020). The method was the immunoSEQ multiplex PCR assay. Entries here come from immuneACCESS through TCRdb and include only in-frame sequences with V and J called. Some clones fail to appear in such tables; in the studies checked, an unresolved V gene covers under half of the shortfall, and the cause of the remainder is unknown. This sample is represented by 60,000 to 80,000 clones; roughly 84% of them were singletons. The ten largest clones add up to over 3.5% of the sample. Details on this clone: The antigen it binds to is not known. Base-call qualities are not available, and no considerably larger clone is one nucleotide away.

There are 15 amino acids in the CDR3, from cysteine to phenylalanine inclusive. Solely the CDR3 DNA is kept, with 45 bases framed from the first base. The V end loses 0 bases and the J end loses 0 bases, and a stretch of 9 bases separates them. CDR1 and CDR2 were assigned from the germline V gene (reference sequence) as SGHKS and YYEKEE. This clonotype originated in a woman aged 45-65 years in good health. Sequences were obtained from blood. The sequence joins TRBV5-5 to TRBJ1-1, and the D gene may be TRBD1, 5 bases matching. The bases are TGTGCCAGCAGCTTGGTGGCAGGGCTGAACACTGAAGCTTTCTTT. This gives the protein CASSLVAGLNTEAFF.